This TCR beta chain came from a study of Ad26.COV2.S vaccination and SARS-CoV-2 variants. Study-level results: After vaccination, substantial breadth of spike-specific CD8+ and CD4+ responses was reported. Vaccine recipients showed a spike-specific TCR breadth that was higher than in placebo recipients.

Concerning this clone: Its antigen is not identified.

Sample treatment: roughly 20 received Ad26.COV2.S at low or high dose, single or two shots; about 5 received placebo; per-sample allocation not given. All samples were drawn on day 63, counting from the first vaccine or placebo injection. Recruitment in Boston yielded a donor of adult age, 18-55 years. This CDR3 has 15 residues. Per germline, CDR1 SGHTA and CDR2 FQGTGA. V was pared by 5 bases and J by 0 bases, with 10 bases between. Only in-frame clones appear in the TCRdb table, and some are missing; sequencing was by immunoSEQ multiplex PCR. The sample holds about 350,000 clones, 75% to 90% seen once.

This material consisted of peripheral blood, taken in a trial of Ad26.COV2.S vaccine versus placebo. This chain links TRBV7-3 with TRBJ2-2, with D tentatively TRBD1 (6 bases). This sequence was found in a person aged 18-65 years who received the Ad26.COV2.S COVID-19 vaccine or a placebo. CDR3 region: CASSPDSSNTGELFF. DNA of the CDR3: TGTGCCAGCAGCCCGGACAGCTCGAACACCGGGGAGCTGTTTTTT. The variable domain in full, with the rest retrieved from reference TRBV7-3 and TRBJ2-2, is GAGVSQTPSNKVTEKGKYVELRCDPISGHTALYWYRQSLGQGPEFLIYFQGTGAADDSGLPNDRFFAVRPEGSVSTLKIQRTERGDSAVYLCASSPDSSNTGELFFGEGSRLTVL.